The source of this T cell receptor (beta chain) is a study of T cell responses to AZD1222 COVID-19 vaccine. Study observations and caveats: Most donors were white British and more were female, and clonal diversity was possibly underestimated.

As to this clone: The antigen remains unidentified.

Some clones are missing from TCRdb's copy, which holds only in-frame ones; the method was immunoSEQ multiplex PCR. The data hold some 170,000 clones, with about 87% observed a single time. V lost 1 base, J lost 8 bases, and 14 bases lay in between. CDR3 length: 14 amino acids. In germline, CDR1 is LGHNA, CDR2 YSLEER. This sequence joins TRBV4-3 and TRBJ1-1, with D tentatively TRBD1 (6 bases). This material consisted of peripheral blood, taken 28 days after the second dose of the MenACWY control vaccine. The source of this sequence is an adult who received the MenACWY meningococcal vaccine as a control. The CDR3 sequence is CASSQADRSSEAFF. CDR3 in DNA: TGCGCCAGCAGCCAAGCCGACAGGTCATCAGAAGCTTTCTTT.